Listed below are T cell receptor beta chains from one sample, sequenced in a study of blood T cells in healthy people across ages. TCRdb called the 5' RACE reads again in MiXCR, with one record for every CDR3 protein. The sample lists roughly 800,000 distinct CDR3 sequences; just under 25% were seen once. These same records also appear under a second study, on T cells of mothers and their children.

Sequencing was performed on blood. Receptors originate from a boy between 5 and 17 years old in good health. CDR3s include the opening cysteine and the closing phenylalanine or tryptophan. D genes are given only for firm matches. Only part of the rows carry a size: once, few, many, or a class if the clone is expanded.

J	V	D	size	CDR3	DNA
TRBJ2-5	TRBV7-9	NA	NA	CASSSKDRHEETRYF	TGTGCCAGCAGCTCAAAGGACCGTCATGAAGAGACCCGGTACTTC
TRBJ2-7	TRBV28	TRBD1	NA	CASSSPGTGRRYEQYF	TGTGCCAGCAGTTCCCCGGGGACAGGGAGGAGGTACGAGCAGTACTTC
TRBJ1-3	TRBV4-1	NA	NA	CASSLRTTGRDSGNTIYF	TGCGCCAGCAGCCTTCGAACTACGGGACGGGACTCTGGAAACACCATATATTTT
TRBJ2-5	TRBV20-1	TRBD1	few	CSARDLIETGPLETQYF	TGCAGTGCTAGAGACCTTATCGAGACAGGGCCCCTCGAGACCCAGTACTTC
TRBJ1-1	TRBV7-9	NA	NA	CASSLVTGVNTEAFF	TGTGCCAGCAGCTTAGTTACGGGGGTGAACACTGAAGCTTTCTTT
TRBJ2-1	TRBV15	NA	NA	CATSERPGTKQFF	TGTGCCACCAGCGAGCGTCCCGGGACAAAGCAGTTCTTC
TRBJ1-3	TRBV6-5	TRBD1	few	CASSSDREGNTIYF	TGTGCCAGCAGTTCCGACAGGGAGGGAAACACCATATATTTT
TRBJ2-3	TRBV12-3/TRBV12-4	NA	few	CASSDYFSVQARDTQYF	TGTGCCAGCAGCGATTACTTTTCGGTGCAGGCGCGGGATACGCAGTATTTT
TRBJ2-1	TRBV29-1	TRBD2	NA	CSVEGGDLSYNEQFF	TGCAGCGTTGAGGGGGGGGACCTCTCCTACAATGAGCAGTTCTTC
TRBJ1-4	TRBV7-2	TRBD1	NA	CASSFLTGENEKLFF	TGTGCCAGCAGCTTTTTGACAGGGGAGAACGAAAAACTGTTTTTT
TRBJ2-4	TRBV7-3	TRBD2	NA	CASSLGGGAKNVQYF	TGTGCCAGCAGCTTAGGGGGGGGAGCCAAAAACGTTCAGTACTTC
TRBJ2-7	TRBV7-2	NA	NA	CASSLGNGAYHEQYF	TGTGCCAGCAGCTTAGGAAATGGGGCTTACCACGAGCAGTACTTC
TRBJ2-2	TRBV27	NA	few	CASIPLTNPTGELFF	TGTGCCAGCATTCCACTAACCAACCCTACCGGGGAGCTGTTTTTT
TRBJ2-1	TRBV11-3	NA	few	CASRRDFSYNEQFF	TGTGCCAGCAGGCGGGACTTCTCCTACAATGAGCAGTTCTTC
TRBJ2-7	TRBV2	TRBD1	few	CASRGTGGSEQYF	TGTGCCAGCAGGGGGACAGGGGGGAGCGAGCAGTACTTC
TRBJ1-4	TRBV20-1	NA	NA	CSAPSGNEKLFF	TGCAGTGCTCCTAGCGGGAATGAAAAACTGTTTTTT
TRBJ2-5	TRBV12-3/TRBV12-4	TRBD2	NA	CASSSRWTSGSVETQYF	TGTGCCAGCAGTTCCAGATGGACTAGCGGGAGCGTTGAGACCCAGTACTTC
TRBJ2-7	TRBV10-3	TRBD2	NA	CAISEGGLAGISYEQYF	TGTGCCATCAGTGAGGGTGGTCTAGCGGGAATCTCCTACGAGCAGTACTTC
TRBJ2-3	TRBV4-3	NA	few	CASSQEHDGGQVDTDTQYF	TGCGCCAGCAGCCAGGAGCACGACGGCGGCCAGGTAGACACAGATACGCAGTATTTT
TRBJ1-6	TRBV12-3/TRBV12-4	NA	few	CASSLGPVNSPLHF	TGTGCCAGCAGTTTAGGACCAGTTAATTCACCCCTCCACTTT
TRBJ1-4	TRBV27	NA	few	CASRWDRNEKLFF	TGTGCCAGCAGATGGGACCGGAATGAAAAACTGTTTTTT
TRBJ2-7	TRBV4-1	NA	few	CASSRIEKGPYEQYF	TGCGCCAGCAGCCGAATCGAGAAAGGGCCCTACGAGCAGTACTTC
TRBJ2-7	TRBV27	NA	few	CASSLLGDNPYEQYF	TGTGCCAGCAGTTTATTGGGTGACAATCCCTACGAGCAGTACTTC
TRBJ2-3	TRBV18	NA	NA	CASSPPSSRSTDTQYF	TGTGCCAGCTCACCACCGTCTAGCCGTTCCACAGATACGCAGTATTTT
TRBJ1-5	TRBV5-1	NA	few	CASSSTWGPLCSNQPQHF	TGCGCCAGCAGCAGCACGTGGGGGCCACTGTGTAGCAATCAGCCCCAGCATTTT
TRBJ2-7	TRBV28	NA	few	CASSVELAVSNEQYF	TGTGCCAGCAGTGTGGAACTAGCAGTCTCCAACGAGCAGTACTTC
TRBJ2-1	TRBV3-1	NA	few	CASSQDPLYNEQFF	TGTGCCAGCAGCCAAGATCCCCTCTACAATGAGCAGTTCTTC
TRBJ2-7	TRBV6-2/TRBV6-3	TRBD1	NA	CASSSGQALYQQYF	TGTGCCAGCAGTTCTGGACAGGCACTCTACCAGCAGTACTTC
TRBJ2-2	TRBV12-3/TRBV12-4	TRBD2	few	CASSLSSGNGELFF	TGTGCCAGCAGTTTATCCAGCGGGAACGGGGAGCTGTTTTTT
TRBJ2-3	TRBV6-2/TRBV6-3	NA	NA	CASSYRDLTDTQYF	TGTGCCAGCAGTTACAGAGACCTCACAGATACGCAGTATTTT
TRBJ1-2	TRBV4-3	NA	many	CASSQDRNYGYTF	TGTGCCAGCAGCCAAGACAGGAACTATGGCTACACCTTC
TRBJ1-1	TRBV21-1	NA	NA	CASSKPGQNGNTEAFF	TGTGCCAGCAGCAAACCGGGACAGAATGGGAACACTGAAGCTTTCTTT
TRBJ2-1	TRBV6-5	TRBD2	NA	CASSPRTSGGSNEQFF	TGTGCCAGCAGTCCCCGGACTAGCGGGGGGAGTAATGAGCAGTTCTTC
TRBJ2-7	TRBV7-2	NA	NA	CASSLGGWEISYEQYF	TGTGCCAGCAGCTTAGGAGGCTGGGAAATCTCCTACGAGCAGTACTTC
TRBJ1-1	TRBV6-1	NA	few	CASSDIWDLSVDTEAFF	TGTGCCAGCAGTGACATCTGGGACTTGAGTGTGGACACTGAAGCTTTCTTT
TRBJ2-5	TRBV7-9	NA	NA	CASSLVPGVLQETQYF	TGTGCCAGCAGCTTAGTTCCGGGGGTCCTCCAAGAGACCCAGTACTTC
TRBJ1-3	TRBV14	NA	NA	CASSQRGVGNTIYF	TGTGCCAGCAGCCAACGGGGGGTTGGAAACACCATATATTTT
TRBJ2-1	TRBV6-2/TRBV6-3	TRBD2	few	CASSYGASGSDEQFF	TGTGCCAGCAGTTACGGCGCTAGCGGGAGCGATGAGCAGTTCTTC
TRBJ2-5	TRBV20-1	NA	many	CSAREQFEETQYF	TGCAGTGCTAGAGAACAGTTTGAAGAGACCCAGTACTTC
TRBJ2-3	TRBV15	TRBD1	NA	CATSSWTGGVGTDTQYF	TGTGCCACCAGCAGCTGGACAGGGGGCGTTGGCACAGATACGCAGTATTTT
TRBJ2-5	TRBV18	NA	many	CASSPLGETQYF	TGTGCCAGCAGCCCACTGGGGGAGACCCAGTACTTC
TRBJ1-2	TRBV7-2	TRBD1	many	CASSRDSYGYTF	TGTGCCAGCAGCAGGGACAGCTATGGCTACACCTTC
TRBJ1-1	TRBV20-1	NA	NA	CSARDRTEAFF	TGCAGTGCTAGAGATCGGACTGAAGCTTTCTTT
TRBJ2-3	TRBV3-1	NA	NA	CASSQPHTDTQYF	TGTGCCAGCAGCCAACCCCACACAGATACGCAGTATTTT
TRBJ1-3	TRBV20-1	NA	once	CSAESGASGNTIYF	TGCAGTGCCGAAAGTGGGGCGTCAGGAAACACCATATATTTT
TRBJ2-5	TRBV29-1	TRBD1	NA	CSAGDRGREETQYF	TGCAGCGCCGGGGACAGGGGGCGCGAAGAGACCCAGTACTTC
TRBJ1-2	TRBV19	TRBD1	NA	CATKNAGGFDYGYTF	TGTGCCACGAAAAACGCAGGGGGCTTCGACTATGGCTACACCTTC
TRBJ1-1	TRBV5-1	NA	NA	CASSRQRRGRNTEAFF	TGCGCCAGCAGCAGACAAAGACGGGGACGGAACACTGAAGCTTTCTTT
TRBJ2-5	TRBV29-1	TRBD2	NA	CSVEEGGGETQYF	TGCAGCGTTGAAGAGGGGGGGGGAGAGACCCAGTACTTC
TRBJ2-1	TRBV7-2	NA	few	CASSPSPGVSEQFF	TGTGCCAGCAGCCCTAGCCCGGGGGTGTCTGAGCAGTTCTTC
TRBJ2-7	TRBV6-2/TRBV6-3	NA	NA	CASSYSDSRYEQYF	TGTGCCAGCAGTTACTCAGATAGTCGCTACGAGCAGTACTTC
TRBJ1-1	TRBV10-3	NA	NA	CAISPQMNTEAFF	TGTGCCATCAGTCCTCAGATGAACACTGAAGCTTTCTTT
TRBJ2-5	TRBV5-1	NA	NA	CASSSPRGGIETQYF	TGCGCCAGCAGCTCGCCCCGGGGAGGAATAGAGACCCAGTACTTC
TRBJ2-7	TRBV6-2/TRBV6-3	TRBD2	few	CASSYKTSGIWYEQYF	TGTGCCAGCAGTTACAAGACTAGCGGGATATGGTACGAGCAGTACTTC
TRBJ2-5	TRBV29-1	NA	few	CSVAPQYF	TGCAGCGTTGCGCCCCAGTACTTC
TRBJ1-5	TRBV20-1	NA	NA	CSANEYSNQPQHF	TGCAGTGCTAACGAATATAGCAATCAGCCCCAGCATTTT
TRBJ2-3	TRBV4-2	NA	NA	CASSQGPLDTDTQYF	TGTGCCAGCAGCCAAGGCCCGTTGGACACAGATACGCAGTATTTT
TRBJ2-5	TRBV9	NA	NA	CASSVDGLAGTETHYF	TGTGCCAGCAGCGTAGATGGCCTAGCAGGGACTGAGACCCACTACTTC
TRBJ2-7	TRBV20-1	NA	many	CSARDGYEQYF	TGCAGTGCTAGAGATGGCTACGAGCAGTACTTC